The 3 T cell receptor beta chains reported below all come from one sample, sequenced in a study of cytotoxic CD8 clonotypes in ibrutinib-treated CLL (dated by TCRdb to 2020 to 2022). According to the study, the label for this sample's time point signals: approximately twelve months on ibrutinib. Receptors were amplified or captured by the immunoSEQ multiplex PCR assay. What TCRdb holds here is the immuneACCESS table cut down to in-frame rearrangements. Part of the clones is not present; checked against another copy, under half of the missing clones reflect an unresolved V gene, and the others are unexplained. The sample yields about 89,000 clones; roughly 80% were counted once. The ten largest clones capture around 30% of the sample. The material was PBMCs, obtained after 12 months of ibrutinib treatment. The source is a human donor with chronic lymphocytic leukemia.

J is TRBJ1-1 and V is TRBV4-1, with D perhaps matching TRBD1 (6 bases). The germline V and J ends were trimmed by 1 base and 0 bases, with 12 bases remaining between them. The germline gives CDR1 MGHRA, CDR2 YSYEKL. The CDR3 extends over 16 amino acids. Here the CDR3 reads CASSQGGRGLNTEAFF. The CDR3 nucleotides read TGCGCCAGCAGCCAAGGGGGCAGGGGATTGAACACTGAAGCTTTCTTT.

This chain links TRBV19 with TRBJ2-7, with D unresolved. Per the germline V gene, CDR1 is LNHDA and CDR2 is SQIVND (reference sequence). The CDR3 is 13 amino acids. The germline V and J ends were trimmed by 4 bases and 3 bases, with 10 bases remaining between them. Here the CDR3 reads CASSTKLNYEQYF. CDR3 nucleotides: TGTGCCAGTAGTACAAAATTAAACTACGAGCAGTACTTC.

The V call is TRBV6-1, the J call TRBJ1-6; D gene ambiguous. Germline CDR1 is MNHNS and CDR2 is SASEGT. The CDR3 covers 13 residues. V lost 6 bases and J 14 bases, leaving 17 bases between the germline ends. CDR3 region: CASSELLGVTLHF. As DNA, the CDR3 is TGTGCCAGCAGCGAGCTCCTTGGGGTAACCCTCCACTTT.